This TCR beta chain was sequenced in a study of T cells after yellow fever vaccination. This clonotype came up a few times. TCRdb called the 5' RACE reads again in MiXCR, with one record for every CDR3 protein. Of about 240,000 distinct CDR3 sequences listed, about 7% were seen once; the top ten hold about 0.85%. Germline-derived CDR1 and CDR2 are KGHSH and LQKENI. Trimming took off 2 bases at V and 8 bases at J, with 16 bases between the two ends. The CDR3 length is 15 residues. Material: CD4+ T cells sorted from PBMCs, obtained 15 days after the yellow fever booster vaccination. The genes are TRBV18 and TRBJ2-1; possibly TRBD2 for D (6 bases). The sequence came from a man aged 25 to 45 who received the YFV17D yellow fever vaccine. CDR3 residues: CASSPFGLAIYEQFF. CDR3 in DNA: TGTGCCAGCTCACCATTTGGCCTAGCGATATATGAGCAGTTCTTC. The full variable domain, completed using reference TRBV18 and TRBJ2-1, is NAGVMQNPRHLVRRRGQEARLRCSPMKGHSHVYWYRQLPEEGLKFMVYLQKENIIDESGMPKERFSAEFPKEGPSILRIQQVVRGDSAAYFCASSPFGLAIYEQFFGPGTRLTVL.